This T cell receptor beta chain was profiled in a study of shared clonotypes between healthy human individuals (dated by TCRdb to the early 2020s). In terms of the full investigation: The cohort included a few men and two women between 18 and 49 years of age. For each donor, CD4 naive and CD4 memory were each given three plates, CD8 naive was given two plates, and CD8 memory was given one plate. To estimate repertoire size and how much clonotypes are shared between individuals, the study performed deep sequencing of blood TCR repertoires from about five healthy adults. Different laboratories and diverse techniques were used to prepare libraries and sequence TCR repertoires, to increase sequencing depth and limit assay-specific biases. Leukapheresis yielded between about 0.85 and 10 billion PBMCs per donor.

TCR CDR3 regions were amplified from genomic DNA by multiplex PCR using the deep immunoSEQ assay. Extracted genomic DNA from each cell subset was spread evenly across all wells of several immunoSEQ 96-well plates, with each plate serving as a replicate. For sorted subsets, around 0.2 ug of genomic DNA, equivalent to 25,000 to 35,000 T cell genomes, went into each replicate PCR. The purified libraries were quantified using a Qubit 3.0 fluorometer, sized with a Bioanalyzer 2100, and then quantified again using the KAPA Library Quantification kit. A separate single-read 150-cycle Illumina NextSeq 550 flow cell was used to sequence each immunoSEQ 96-well plate. As for the authors' bioinformatics: Because the immunoSEQ output included only junctional sequences and no quality scores, the filtering could not be the same as the filtering used for full-length reads. Sequences were annotated with PyIR, a Python wrapper for IgBLAST v1.9, using IMGT germline references to assign V/J genes and CDR3. Any read was removed if the V/J assignment was weak (E-value above 1e-6), the CDR3 was missing, or the read contained stop codons, out-of-frame junctions, or ambiguous translated residues. V3J clonotypes were defined as sequences sharing the same inferred V gene, J gene, and CDR3 amino acid sequence. Percentage overlap between repertoires was calculated by dividing the number of shared unique clonotypes by the size of the smaller repertoire. Richness of each repertoire was evaluated using RTK rarefaction, the Chao1 estimator, and Recon v2.1 estimates of unobserved clonotypes. Generation probabilities for all TCRbeta clonotypes obtained by the gDNA method from a few donors were computed using OLGA. Sourced from immuneACCESS, this table was stored by TCRdb with only in-frame sequences that have V and J called. A share of the clones is absent; for the studies checked, an unresolved V gene accounts for under half, and the remainder has no known explanation. V and J calls and clone size are copied from that table; D and trimming were computed from the DNA. This sample gives some 95,000 clones in total; approximately 61% of them show up just once. The ten largest clones capture roughly 40% of the sample.

Worth noting for this clone: The antigen this receptor binds is unknown. Base qualities are missing; no much larger clone stands one base away.

In the germline V gene, CDR1 corresponds to MRHNA and CDR2 to SNTAGT. Trimming removed 4 bases from V and 6 bases from J, leaving 12 bases between the germline ends. The CDR3 measures 13 amino acids from cysteine to phenylalanine. This entry keeps only the CDR3 DNA: 39 bases, framed from base 1. Broader findings and caveats from the paper: Higher generation probabilities were observed for clonotypes shared by all four sorted-subset donors than for non-shared clonotypes. Naive subsets generally had larger estimated clonotype richness than memory subsets did. When a handful of donors were compared, the shared fraction of clonotypes was 5% to 6.5% for naive CD4, 3% to 4% for naive CD8, 2.3% for memory CD4, and approximately 0.4% for memory CD8. Incomplete sequencing was indicated by rarefaction of sorted-subset datasets, despite the large sequencing depth. Pairwise subsampling led to the expectation that sequencing depth would affect the degree of clonotype sharing among donors. Sampling was restricted to blood, and TCR repertoires in tissue are likely to differ from TCR repertoires in blood. The genetic and exposure-history diversity represented was limited by the small number of donors.

The donors were healthy, HIV-negative adults who had no recently reported acute infections or vaccinations. Every donor was a Caucasian adult residing in Nashville, Tennessee, USA. CD8 memory samples consisted of magnetically selected CD45RO+ cells combined with CCR7-negative CD45RA+ effector memory (TemRA) cells. After blood collection by leukapheresis, PBMCs were isolated using Ficoll-Histopaque density gradient centrifugation and then cryopreserved in the vapor phase of liquid nitrogen. Analytical flow cytometry was used to check the purity and quantity of each magnetically sorted T cell population. From each sorted fraction, genomic DNA was isolated and quantified by UV absorbance on a Nanodrop 2000c.

The receptor comes from a man in his thirties or forties in good health. The sequence is built from TRBV6-4 and TRBJ1-2, with no reliable assignment of the D segment. The source material was memory CD8+ T cells sorted from blood. The cell subset or site label on this specimen signifies: CD45RO+ cells pooled with CCR7-negative TemRA cells. This receptor has the CDR3 CASSVRLGHGYTF. The DNA reads TGTGCCAGCAGTGTGCGGTTGGGTCATGGCTACACCTTC.